This T cell receptor beta chain was observed in a study of radiation and T cells in renal cell carcinoma. General study results and limits: No pretreatment tumor biopsies were available for baseline clonotypes. In blood, top tumor clones expanded by 2 weeks, shrinking by 4.

This table comes from immunoSEQ multiplex PCR, and its TCRdb copy is limited to in-frame clones, with some not included. The sample records under 35,000 clones, roughly 80% being singletons. Regarding time point: blood 4 weeks post-SBRT, at nephrectomy. Treatment reported: 15 Gy SBRT to primary tumor, nephrectomy 4 weeks later. Nephrectomy followed 15 Gy stereotactic body radiation by 4 weeks. The tumor was a clear cell renal cell carcinoma. Trimming stripped 0 bases from V and 3 bases from J, with 2 bases between. The CDR3 length is 13 residues. Germline CDR1 SGHAT, CDR2 FQNNGV. Comment on this clone: The antigen is unknown.

This clonotype originated in a man in his 60s with renal cell carcinoma. The sequences come from blood, collected from a patient whose treatment included radiotherapy and nephrectomy. V gene TRBV11-2 combines with J gene TRBJ2-2; unclear D gene. CDR3 amino acids: CASSLDYTGELFF. The CDR3 DNA reads as TGTGCCAGCAGCTTAGACTACACCGGGGAGCTGTTTTTT.